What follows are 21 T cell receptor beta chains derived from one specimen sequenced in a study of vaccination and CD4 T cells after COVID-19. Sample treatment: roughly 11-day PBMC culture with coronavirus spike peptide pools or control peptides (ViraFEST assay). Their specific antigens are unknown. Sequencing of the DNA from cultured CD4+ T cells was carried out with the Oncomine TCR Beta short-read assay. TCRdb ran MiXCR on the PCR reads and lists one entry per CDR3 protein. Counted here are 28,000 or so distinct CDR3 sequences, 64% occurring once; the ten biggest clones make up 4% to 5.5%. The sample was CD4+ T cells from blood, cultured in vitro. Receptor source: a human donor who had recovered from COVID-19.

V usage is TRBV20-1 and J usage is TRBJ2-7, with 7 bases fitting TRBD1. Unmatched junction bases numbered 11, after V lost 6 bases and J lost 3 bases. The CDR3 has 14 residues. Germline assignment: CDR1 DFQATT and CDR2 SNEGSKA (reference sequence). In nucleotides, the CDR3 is TGCAGTGCCCACCGAGGGGGCGCGAGCTACGAGCAGTACTTC. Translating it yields CSAHRGGASYEQYF.

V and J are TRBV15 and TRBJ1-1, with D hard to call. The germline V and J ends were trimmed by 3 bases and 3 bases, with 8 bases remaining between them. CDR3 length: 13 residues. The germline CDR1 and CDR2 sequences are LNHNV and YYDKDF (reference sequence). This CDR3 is CATSREGYTEAFF. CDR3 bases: TGTGCCACCAGCAGGGAGGGTTACACTGAAGCTTTCTTT.

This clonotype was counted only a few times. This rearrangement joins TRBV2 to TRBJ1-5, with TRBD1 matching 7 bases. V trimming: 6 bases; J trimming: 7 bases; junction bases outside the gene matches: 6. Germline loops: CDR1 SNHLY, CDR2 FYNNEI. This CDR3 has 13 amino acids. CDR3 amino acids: CASSRQGLQPQHF. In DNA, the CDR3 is TGTGCCAGCAGCCGACAGGGTCTCCAGCCCCAGCATTTT.

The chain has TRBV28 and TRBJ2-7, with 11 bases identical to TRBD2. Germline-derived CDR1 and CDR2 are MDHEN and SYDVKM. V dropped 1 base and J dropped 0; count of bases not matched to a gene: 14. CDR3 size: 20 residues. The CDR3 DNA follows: TGTGCCAGCAGTTTATCCCAACCTTTTAGCGGGAGGGTGAGCTCCTACGAGCAGTACTTC. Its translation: CASSLSQPFSGRVSSYEQYF. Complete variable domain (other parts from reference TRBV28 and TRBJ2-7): DVKVTQSSRYLVKRTGEKVFLECVQDMDHENMFWYRQDPGLGLRLIYFSYDVKMKEKGDIPEGYSVSREKKERFSLILESASTNQTSMYLCASSLSQPFSGRVSSYEQYFGPGTRLTVT.

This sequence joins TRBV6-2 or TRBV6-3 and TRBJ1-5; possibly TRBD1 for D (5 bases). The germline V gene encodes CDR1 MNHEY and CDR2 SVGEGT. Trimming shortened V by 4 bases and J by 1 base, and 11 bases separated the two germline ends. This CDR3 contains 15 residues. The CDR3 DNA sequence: TGTGCCAGCAGTTCGACGGGACTGAGCAATCAGCCCCAGCATTTT. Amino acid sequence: CASSSTGLSNQPQHF.

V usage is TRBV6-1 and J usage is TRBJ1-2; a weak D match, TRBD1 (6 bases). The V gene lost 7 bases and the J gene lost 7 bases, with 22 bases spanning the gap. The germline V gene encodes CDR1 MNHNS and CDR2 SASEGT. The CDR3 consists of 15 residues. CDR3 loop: CASTLSSGARGGYTF. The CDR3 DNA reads TGTGCCAGCACCTTATCCTCAGGGGCGCGAGGTGGCTACACCTTC.

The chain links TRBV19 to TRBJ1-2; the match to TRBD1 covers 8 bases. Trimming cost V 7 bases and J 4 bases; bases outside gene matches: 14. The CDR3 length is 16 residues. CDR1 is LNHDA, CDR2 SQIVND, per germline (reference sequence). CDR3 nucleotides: TGTGCCAGTACCATTCGAGGACAGGGCGGGAGCTATGGCTACACCTTC. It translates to CASTIRGQGGSYGYTF. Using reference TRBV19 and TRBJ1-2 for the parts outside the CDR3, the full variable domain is DGGITQSPKYLFRKEGQNVTLSCEQNLNHDAMYWYRQDPGQGLRLIYYSQIVNDFQKGDIAEGYSVSREKKESFPLTVTSAQKNPTAFYLCASTIRGQGGSYGYTFGSGTRLTVV.

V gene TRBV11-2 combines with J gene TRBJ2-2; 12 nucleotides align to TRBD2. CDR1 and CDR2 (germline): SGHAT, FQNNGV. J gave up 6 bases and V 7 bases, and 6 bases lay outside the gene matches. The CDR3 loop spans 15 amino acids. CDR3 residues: CASTRTSGNAGELFF. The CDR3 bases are TGTGCCAGCACCAGGACTAGCGGGAATGCCGGGGAGCTGTTTTTT.

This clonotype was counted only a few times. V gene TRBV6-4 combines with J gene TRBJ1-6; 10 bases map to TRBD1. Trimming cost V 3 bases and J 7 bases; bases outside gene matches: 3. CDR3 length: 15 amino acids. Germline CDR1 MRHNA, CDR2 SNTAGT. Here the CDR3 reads CASSDGQGGNSPLHF. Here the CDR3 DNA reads TGTGCCAGCAGTGATGGACAGGGGGGAAATTCACCCCTCCACTTT.

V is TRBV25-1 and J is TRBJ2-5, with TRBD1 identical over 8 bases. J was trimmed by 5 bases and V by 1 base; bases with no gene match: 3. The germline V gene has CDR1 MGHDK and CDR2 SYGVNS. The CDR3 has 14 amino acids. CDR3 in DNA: TGTGCCAGCAGTGAATGGACAGGGCAGGAGACCCAGTACTTC. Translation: CASSEWTGQETQYF.

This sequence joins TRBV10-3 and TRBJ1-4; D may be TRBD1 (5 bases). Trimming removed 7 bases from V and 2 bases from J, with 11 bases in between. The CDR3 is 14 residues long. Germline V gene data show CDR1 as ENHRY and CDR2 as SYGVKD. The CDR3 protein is CAIMGVWTNEKLFF. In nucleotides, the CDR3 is TGTGCCATCATGGGGGTTTGGACTAATGAAAAACTGTTTTTT.

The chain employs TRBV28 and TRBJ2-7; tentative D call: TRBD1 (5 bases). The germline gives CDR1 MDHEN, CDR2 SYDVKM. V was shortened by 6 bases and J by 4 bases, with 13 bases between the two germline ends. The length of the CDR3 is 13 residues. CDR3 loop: CASSYDRKYEQYF. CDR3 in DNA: TGTGCCAGCAGCTACGACAGAAAGTACGAGCAGTACTTC.

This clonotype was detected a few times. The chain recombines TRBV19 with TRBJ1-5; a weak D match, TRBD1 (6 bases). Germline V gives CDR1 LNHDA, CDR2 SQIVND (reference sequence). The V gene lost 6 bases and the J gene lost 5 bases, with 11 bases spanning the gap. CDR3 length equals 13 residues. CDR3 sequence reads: CASSLQGDQPQHF. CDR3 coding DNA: TGTGCCAGTAGCCTACAGGGTGATCAGCCCCAGCATTTT.

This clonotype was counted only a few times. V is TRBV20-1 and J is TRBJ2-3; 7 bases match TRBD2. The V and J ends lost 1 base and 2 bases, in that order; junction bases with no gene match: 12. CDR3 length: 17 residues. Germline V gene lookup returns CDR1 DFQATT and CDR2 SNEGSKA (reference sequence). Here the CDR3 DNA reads TGCAGTGCTAGAGCTTTATATAAAGCGGGGACCACAGATACGCAGTATTTT. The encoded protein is CSARALYKAGTTDTQYF.

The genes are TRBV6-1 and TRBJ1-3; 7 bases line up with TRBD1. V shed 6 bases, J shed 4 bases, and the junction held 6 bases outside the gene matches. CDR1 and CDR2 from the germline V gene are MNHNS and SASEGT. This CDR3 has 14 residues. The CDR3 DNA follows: TGTGCCAGCAGAACGACAGGGTCAGGAAACACCATATATTTT. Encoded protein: CASRTTGSGNTIYF.

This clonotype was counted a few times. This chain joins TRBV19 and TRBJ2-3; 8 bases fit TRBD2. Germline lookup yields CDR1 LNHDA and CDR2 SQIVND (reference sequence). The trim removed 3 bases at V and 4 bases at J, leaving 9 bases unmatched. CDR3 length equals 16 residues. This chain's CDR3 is CASSILSGRAADTQYF. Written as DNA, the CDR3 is TGTGCCAGTAGTATTCTAAGCGGGAGAGCGGCAGATACGCAGTATTTT.

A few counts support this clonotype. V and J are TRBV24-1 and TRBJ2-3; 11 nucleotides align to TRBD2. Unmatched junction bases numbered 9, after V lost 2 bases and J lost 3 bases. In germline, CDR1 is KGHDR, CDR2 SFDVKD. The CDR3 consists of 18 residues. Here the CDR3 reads CATSDSPLAGGRTDTQYF. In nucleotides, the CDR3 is TGTGCCACCAGTGATTCCCCTCTAGCGGGAGGTAGGACAGATACGCAGTATTTT.

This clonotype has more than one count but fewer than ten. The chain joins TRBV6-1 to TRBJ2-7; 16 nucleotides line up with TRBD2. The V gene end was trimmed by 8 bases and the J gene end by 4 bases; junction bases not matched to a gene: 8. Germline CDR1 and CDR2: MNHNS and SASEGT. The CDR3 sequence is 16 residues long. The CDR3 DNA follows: TGTGCCAGCGGGGGACTAGCGGGAGGGATAGGGTACGAGCAGTACTTC. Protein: CASGGLAGGIGYEQYF.

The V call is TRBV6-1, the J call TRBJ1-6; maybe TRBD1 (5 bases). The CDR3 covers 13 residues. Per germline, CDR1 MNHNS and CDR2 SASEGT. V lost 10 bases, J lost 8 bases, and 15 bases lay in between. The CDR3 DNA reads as TGTGCCACCCCGGAGGGACGGGATTCACCCCTCCACTTT. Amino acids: CATPEGRDSPLHF.

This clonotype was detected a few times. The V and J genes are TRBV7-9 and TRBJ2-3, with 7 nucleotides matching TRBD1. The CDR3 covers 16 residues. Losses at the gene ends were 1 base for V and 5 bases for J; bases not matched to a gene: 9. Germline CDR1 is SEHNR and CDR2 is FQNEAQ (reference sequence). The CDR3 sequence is CASSLGGRGPQDTQYF. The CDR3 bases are TGTGCCAGCAGCTTAGGTGGTAGGGGGCCCCAAGATACGCAGTATTTT.

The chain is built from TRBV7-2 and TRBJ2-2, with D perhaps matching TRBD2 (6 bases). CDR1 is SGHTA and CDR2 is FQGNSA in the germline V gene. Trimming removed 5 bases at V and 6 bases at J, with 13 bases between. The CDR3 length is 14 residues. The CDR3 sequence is CASSVGGWSGELFF. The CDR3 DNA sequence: TGTGCCAGCAGCGTGGGGGGTTGGTCCGGGGAGCTGTTTTTT.